Presented here are 24 T cell receptor beta chains from one specimen sequenced in a study of blood T cell repertoires in COVID-19 (dated by TCRdb to the early 2020s). Libraries were constructed by the immunoSEQ multiplex PCR assay. This is the immuneACCESS table as TCRdb keeps it, with only in-frame sequences that have V and J called. A part of the clones is gone; compared with another copy, unresolved V genes explain less than half, and the rest is unexplained. Across this sample there are about 300,000 clones, with 85% seen only once. The ten largest account for about 14% of the sample. Material: peripheral blood. Receptors were obtained from a human donor in a cohort sampled during active COVID-19.

As DNA, the CDR3 is TGTGCCAGCAGCCAAGAGCCACTAGCGGCTACAGATACGCAGTATTTT. Its protein product is CASSQEPLAATDTQYF. The chain recombines TRBV4-2 with TRBJ2-3, with 8 bases matching TRBD2. This CDR3 contains 16 residues. Germline-derived CDR1 and CDR2 are LGHNA and YNFKEQ. V was pared by 0 bases and J by 3 bases, with 5 bases of the junction left unmatched.

The chain links TRBV20-1 to TRBJ2-7; D is possibly TRBD1 (5 bases). With 3 bases removed from V and 7 bases from J, the gap between germline ends came to 10 bases. The CDR3 sequence is 11 residues long. From germline, CDR1 is DFQATT and CDR2 SNEGSKA (reference sequence). CDR3: CSASGAREQYF. The CDR3 DNA reads as TGCAGTGCTAGTGGGGCTCGGGAGCAGTACTTC.

In its sample, this clone was seen a few times. This rearrangement joins TRBV6-5 to TRBJ2-1; 8 bases map to TRBD2. This CDR3 comprises 15 residues. J lost 1 base, V lost 4 bases, and 3 bases had no gene match. The V gene's germline CDR1 is MNHEY and CDR2 SVGAGI. CDR3 loop: CASSSGGGSYNEQFF. Written as DNA, the CDR3 is TGTGCCAGCAGTTCGGGCGGGGGGTCCTACAATGAGCAGTTCTTC.

This clone has a handful of counts. The V and J genes are TRBV7-8 and TRBJ1-2; 7 bases agree with TRBD1. This CDR3 has 15 residues. With V trimmed by 5 bases and J by 8 bases, 14 bases remained unmatched. The germline V gene encodes CDR1 SGHVS and CDR2 FQNEAQ. For the CDR3, the DNA is TGTGCCAGCAGCCCATACCCCAGACAGGGAGGAGGCTACACCTTC. Residues: CASSPYPRQGGGYTF.

The gene calls are TRBV28 and TRBJ1-4, with 9 nucleotides matching TRBD1. From germline, CDR1 is MDHEN and CDR2 SYDVKM. This CDR3 comprises 16 residues. The junction had 11 bases not matched to a gene; V was cut back by 5 bases and J by 7 bases. The chain's CDR3 is CASSQPTGGGVEKLFF. DNA of the CDR3: TGTGCCAGCAGTCAACCTACAGGGGGCGGGGTTGAAAAACTGTTTTTT. Drawing the rest from reference TRBV28 and TRBJ1-4, the complete variable domain is DVKVTQSSRYLVKRTGEKVFLECVQDMDHENMFWYRQDPGLGLRLIYFSYDVKMKEKGDIPEGYSVSREKKERFSLILESASTNQTSMYLCASSQPTGGGVEKLFFGSGTQLSVL.

This chain connects TRBV28 to TRBJ1-2, with TRBD1 as a possible D gene (5 bases). The CDR3 contains 13 residues. Germline V gene sequence: CDR1 MDHEN, CDR2 SYDVKM. Deletions cut 5 bases from V and 3 bases from J, with 10 bases between. The CDR3 DNA follows: TGTGCCAGCAGTGCCTACAGGTACTATGGCTACACCTTC. Its translation: CASSAYRYYGYTF.

This chain links TRBV2 with TRBJ1-5, with a possible D match to TRBD1 (6 bases). This CDR3 spans 15 amino acids. Trimming left V 7 bases short and J 1 base short, with 14 bases between. CDR1 SNHLY and CDR2 FYNNEI come from the germline V gene. The CDR3 protein is CASTGGAGSNQPQHF. For the CDR3, the DNA is TGTGCCAGCACGGGGGGCGCAGGGAGCAATCAGCCCCAGCATTTT. The full variable domain, rest sourced from reference TRBV2 and TRBJ1-5, is EPEVTQTPSHQVTQMGQEVILRCVPISNHLYFYWYRQILGQKVEFLVSFYNNEISEKSEIFDDQFSVERPDGSNFTLKIRSTKLEDSAMYFCASTGGAGSNQPQHFGDGTRLSIL.

This clone was seen a single time. This chain uses TRBV28 with TRBJ2-7; perhaps TRBD2 as D (5 bases). Deletions cut 0 bases from V and 4 bases from J, with 16 bases between. Germline values: CDR1 MDHEN, CDR2 SYDVKM. The CDR3 covers 16 residues. The CDR3 here is CASSLWDSVGSYEQYF. In nucleotides, the CDR3 is TGTGCCAGCAGTTTATGGGATAGCGTAGGCTCTTACGAGCAGTACTTC.

The chain uses TRBV11-2 and TRBJ2-7, with TRBD1 matching over 9 bases. The CDR3 is 14 amino acids. V shed 6 bases, J shed 9 bases, and the junction held 12 bases outside the gene matches. The germline V gene encodes CDR1 SGHAT and CDR2 FQNNGV. The CDR3, as DNA: TGTGCCAGCAGTCTCGACAGGGGGAGTTTCGGGCAGTACTTC. It is translated as CASSLDRGSFGQYF.

The chain joins TRBV5-4 to TRBJ2-7; D is perhaps TRBD1 (6 bases). The length of the CDR3 is 13 residues. V dropped 0 bases and J dropped 6 bases, with 10 bases sitting between them. Germline CDR1 and CDR2: SGHNT and YYREEE (reference sequence). CDR3 bases: TGTGCCAGCAGCTTGGCACAGGGAAGCGAGCAGTACTTC. This translates into CASSLAQGSEQYF.

The rearrangement uses TRBV5-8 and TRBJ2-1; 7 nucleotides match TRBD1. The CDR3 loop spans 15 amino acids. J lost 3 bases, V lost 4 bases, and 7 bases had no gene match. The V gene's germline CDR1 is SGHTS and CDR2 YDEGEE. The CDR3 spells CASSRRGQVYNEQFF. The CDR3 bases are TGTGCCAGCAGCCGGAGAGGACAGGTCTACAATGAGCAGTTCTTC.

The gene calls are TRBV27 and TRBJ2-3, with 12 bases aligning to TRBD2. There are 16 residues in the CDR3. V lost 5 bases, J lost 1 base, and 4 bases stayed unmatched. The V gene's germline CDR1 is MNHEY and CDR2 SMNVEV (reference sequence). CDR3 DNA sequence: TGTGCCAGCAGTCCCCGGACTAGCGGGGGCACAGATACGCAGTATTTT. Encoded protein: CASSPRTSGGTDTQYF.

This clone was seen only a few times. This chain joins TRBV9 and TRBJ2-2; the match to TRBD1 covers 9 bases. The germline gives CDR1 SGDLS, CDR2 YYNGEE. This CDR3 is built from 13 residues. V lost 4 bases, J lost 8 bases, and 3 bases stayed unmatched. The CDR3 sequence is CASSPGQGGELFF. CDR3 DNA sequence: TGTGCCAGCAGCCCGGGACAGGGAGGGGAGCTGTTTTTT.

This clone was counted a single time. The gene calls are TRBV5-1 and TRBJ1-1; 8 bases agree with TRBD1. The germline CDR1 and CDR2 sequences are SGHRS and YFSETQ. J was trimmed by 4 bases and V by 1 base; bases with no gene match: 3. This CDR3 has 14 amino acids. The CDR3 nucleotides read TGCGCCAGCAGCTTGACCGACAGGGGCACTGAAGCTTTCTTT. Translated, it gives CASSLTDRGTEAFF.

V gene TRBV2 combines with J gene TRBJ2-7, with D possibly TRBD2 on 5 matching bases. Germline CDR1 and CDR2: SNHLY and FYNNEI. V was trimmed by 6 bases and J by 6 bases, leaving 15 bases between them. This CDR3 spans 13 amino acids. The CDR3 nucleotides are TGTGCCAGCAGGGTATCTCCACTAGGCGAGCAGTACTTC. It translates to CASRVSPLGEQYF.

The rearrangement joins TRBV9 to TRBJ2-3; 9 nucleotides agree with TRBD1. This CDR3 has 15 amino acids. Germline-derived CDR1 and CDR2 are SGDLS and YYNGEE. V trimming: 3 bases; J trimming: 3 bases; junction bases outside the gene matches: 5. In DNA form, the CDR3 reads TGTGCCAGCAGCGCAGGACAGGGGCCTACAGATACGCAGTATTTT. It yields the protein CASSAGQGPTDTQYF.

V usage is TRBV19 and J usage is TRBJ1-1, with D unresolved. With 6 bases removed from V and 2 bases from J, the gap between germline ends came to 10 bases. Germline CDR1 is LNHDA and CDR2 is SQIVND (reference sequence). This CDR3 has 13 amino acids. CDR3 sequence (DNA): TGTGCCAGTAGGTCAGACATAAACACTGAAGCTTTCTTT. Protein product: CASRSDINTEAFF.

V and J are TRBV11-3 and TRBJ2-2; the match to TRBD2 covers 10 bases. The germline gives CDR1 SGHNT, CDR2 YENEEA. The ends lost 5 bases at V and 4 bases at J; junction bases unmatched: 13. The CDR3 is made up of 18 amino acids. The CDR3 DNA reads TGTGCCAGCAGCCTCGGCGGGCTAGCGGGAGCGCGCACCGGGGAGCTGTTTTTT. Translation gives CASSLGGLAGARTGELFF.

The rearrangement joins TRBV28 to TRBJ2-5, with 12 positions matching TRBD2. The CDR3 runs to 13 residues. CDR1 MDHEN and CDR2 SYDVKM come from the germline V gene. The CDR3 spells CAASGRAVETQYF. The CDR3 DNA sequence: TGTGCGGCTAGCGGGAGGGCCGTGGAGACCCAGTACTTC.

The gene calls are TRBV7-8 and TRBJ2-7; TRBD1 is a possible D gene (5 bases). CDR1 and CDR2 from the germline V gene are SGHVS and FQNEAQ. The CDR3 spans 14 residues. The V end was cut by 5 bases, the J end by 6 bases, with 17 bases between. Here the CDR3 reads CASSHRTSSLEQYF. DNA for the CDR3: TGTGCCAGCAGCCACCGGACATCCTCCCTCGAGCAGTACTTC. Variable domain in full (rest from reference TRBV7-8 and TRBJ2-7): GAGVSQSPRYKVAKRGQDVALRCDPISGHVSLFWYQQALGQGPEFLTYFQNEAQLDKSGLPSDRFFAERPEGSVSTLKIQRTQQEDSAVYLCASSHRTSSLEQYFGPGTRLTVT.

V and J are TRBV19 and TRBJ2-1; no reliable D call. Germline V gene sequence: CDR1 LNHDA, CDR2 SQIVND (reference sequence). The CDR3 spans 15 residues. The ends were cut back, 3 bases at V and 3 bases at J, with 12 bases in the middle. The DNA of the CDR3 is TGTGCCAGTAGTATTGCGGCGGCAAGCTACAATGAGCAGTTCTTC. Translation: CASSIAAASYNEQFF.

The chain has TRBV20-1 and TRBJ2-1; D unclear. The CDR3 is 11 amino acids. The germline V gene encodes CDR1 DFQATT and CDR2 SNEGSKA (reference sequence). Trimming removed 2 bases from V and 6 bases from J, with 5 bases in between. The CDR3 coding sequence is TGCAGTGCTAGATCCAGCAATGAGCAGTTCTTC. Protein: CSARSSNEQFF.

The chain couples TRBV6-6 to TRBJ2-7; tentatively, D is TRBD1 (6 bases). CDR1 and CDR2 (germline): MNHNY, SVGAGI (reference sequence). Trimming took 0 bases from V and 6 from J, leaving 15 bases between them. This CDR3 contains 15 residues. The CDR3 nucleotides read TGTGCCAGCAGTTACTCGAGCAGGGGCCTAGGCGAGCAGTACTTC. This gives the protein CASSYSSRGLGEQYF.

V and J are TRBV5-1 and TRBJ1-1, with 8 bases that match TRBD1. The CDR3 extends over 14 amino acids. Germline V gene data show CDR1 as SGHRS and CDR2 as YFSETQ. V trimming: 4 bases; J trimming: 7 bases; junction bases outside the gene matches: 9. The CDR3 nucleotides read TGCGCCAGCAGCCAGAGGACAGGGATAATTGAAGCTTTCTTT. Protein sequence: CASSQRTGIIEAFF.